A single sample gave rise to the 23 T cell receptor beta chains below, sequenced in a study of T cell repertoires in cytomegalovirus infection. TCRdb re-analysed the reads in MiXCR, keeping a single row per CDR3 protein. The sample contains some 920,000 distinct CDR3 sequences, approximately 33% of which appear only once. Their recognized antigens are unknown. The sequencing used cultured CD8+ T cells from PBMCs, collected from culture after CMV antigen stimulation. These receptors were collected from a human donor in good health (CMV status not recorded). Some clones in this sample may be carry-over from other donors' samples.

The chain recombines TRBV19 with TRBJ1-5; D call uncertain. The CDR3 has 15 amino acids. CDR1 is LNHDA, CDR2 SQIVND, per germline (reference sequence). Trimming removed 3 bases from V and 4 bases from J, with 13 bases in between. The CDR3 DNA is TGTGCCAGTAGTATTGGGTTTTTCAAAAATCAGCCCCAGCATTTT. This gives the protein CASSIGFFKNQPQHF.

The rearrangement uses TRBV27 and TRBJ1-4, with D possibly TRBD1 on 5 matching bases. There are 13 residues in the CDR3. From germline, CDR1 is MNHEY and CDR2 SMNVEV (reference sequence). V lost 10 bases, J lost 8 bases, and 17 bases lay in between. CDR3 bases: TGTGCCACCCGTGGGGGGGTATTCGAAAAACTGTTTTTT. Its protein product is CATRGGVFEKLFF.

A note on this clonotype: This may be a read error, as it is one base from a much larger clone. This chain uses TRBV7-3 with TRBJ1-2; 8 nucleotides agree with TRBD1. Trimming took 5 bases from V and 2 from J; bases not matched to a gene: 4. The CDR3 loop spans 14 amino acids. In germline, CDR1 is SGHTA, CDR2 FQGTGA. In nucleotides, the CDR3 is TGTGCCAGCAGCGAGGGACAGGCGAACTATGGCTACACCTTC. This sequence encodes CASSEGQANYGYTF.

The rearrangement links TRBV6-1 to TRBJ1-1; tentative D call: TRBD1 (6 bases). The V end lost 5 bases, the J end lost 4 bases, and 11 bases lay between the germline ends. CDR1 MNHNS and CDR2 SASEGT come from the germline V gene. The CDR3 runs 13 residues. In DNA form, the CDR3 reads TGTGCCAGCAGTCGCGGGGGGCGCACTGAAGCTTTCTTT. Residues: CASSRGGRTEAFF.

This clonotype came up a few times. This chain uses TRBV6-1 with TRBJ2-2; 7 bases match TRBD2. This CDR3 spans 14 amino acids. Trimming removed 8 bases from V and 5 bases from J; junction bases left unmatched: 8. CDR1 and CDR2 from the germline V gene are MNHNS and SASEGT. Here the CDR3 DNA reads TGTGCCAGCCCCGGATCGGGAGGTACCGGGGAGCTGTTTTTT. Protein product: CASPGSGGTGELFF.

As DNA, the CDR3 is TGTGCCAGCAGTTACAGGCAGGGGTCACCCCTCCACTTT. This sequence encodes CASSYRQGSPLHF. This chain links TRBV6-5 with TRBJ1-6; tentative D call: TRBD1 (6 bases). The CDR3 sequence is 13 residues long. V shed 2 bases and J shed 10 bases, with 9 bases lying between them. Germline CDR1 and CDR2: MNHEY and SVGAGI.

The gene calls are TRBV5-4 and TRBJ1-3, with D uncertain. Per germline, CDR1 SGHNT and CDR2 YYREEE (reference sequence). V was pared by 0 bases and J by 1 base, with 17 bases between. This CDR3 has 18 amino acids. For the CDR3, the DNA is TGTGCCAGCAGCTTGGCGCCAACACCAAGGGCATCTGGAAACACCATATATTTT. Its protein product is CASSLAPTPRASGNTIYF. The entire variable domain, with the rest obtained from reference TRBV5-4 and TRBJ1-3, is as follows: ETGVTQSPTHLIKTRGQQVTLRCSSQSGHNTVSWYQQALGQGPQFIFQYYREEENGRGNFPPRFSGLQFPNYSSELNVNALELDDSALYLCASSLAPTPRASGNTIYFGEGSWLTVV.

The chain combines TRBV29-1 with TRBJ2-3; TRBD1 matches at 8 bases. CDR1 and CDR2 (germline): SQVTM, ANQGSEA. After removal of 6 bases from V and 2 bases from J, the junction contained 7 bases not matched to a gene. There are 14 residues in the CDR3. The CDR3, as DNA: TGCAGCGTGGACGGACAGGGACCCACAGATACGCAGTATTTT. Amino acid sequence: CSVDGQGPTDTQYF.

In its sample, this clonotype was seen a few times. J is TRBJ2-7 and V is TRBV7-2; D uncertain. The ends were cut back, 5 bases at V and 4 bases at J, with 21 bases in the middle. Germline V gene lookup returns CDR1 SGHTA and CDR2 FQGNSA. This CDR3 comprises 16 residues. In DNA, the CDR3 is TGTGCCAGCAGCCCCAACCAGGCCAGCGTTCGGTACGAGCAGTACTTC. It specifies CASSPNQASVRYEQYF.

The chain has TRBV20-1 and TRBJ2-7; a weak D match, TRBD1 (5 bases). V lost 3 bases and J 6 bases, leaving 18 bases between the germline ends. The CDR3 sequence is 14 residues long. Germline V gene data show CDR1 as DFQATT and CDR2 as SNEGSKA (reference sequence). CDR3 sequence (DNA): TGCAGTGCTAGTCCCTTGGGGCCGGACGGCGAGCAGTACGTC. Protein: CSASPLGPDGEQYV.

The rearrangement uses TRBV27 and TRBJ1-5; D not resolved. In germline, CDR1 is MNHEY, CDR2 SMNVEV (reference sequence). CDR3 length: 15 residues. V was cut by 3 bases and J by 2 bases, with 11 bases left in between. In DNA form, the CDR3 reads TGTGCCAGCAGTTTGGAAGGGAGCGGCAATCAGCCCCAGCATTTT. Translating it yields CASSLEGSGNQPQHF.

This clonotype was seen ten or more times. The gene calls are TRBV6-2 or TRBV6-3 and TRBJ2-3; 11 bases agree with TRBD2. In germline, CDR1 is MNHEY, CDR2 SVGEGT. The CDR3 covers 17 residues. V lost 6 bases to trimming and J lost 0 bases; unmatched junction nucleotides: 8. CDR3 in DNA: TGTGCCAGCAGCCTCGAGACTAGCGGGGAAAGCACAGATACGCAGTATTTT. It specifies CASSLETSGESTDTQYF.

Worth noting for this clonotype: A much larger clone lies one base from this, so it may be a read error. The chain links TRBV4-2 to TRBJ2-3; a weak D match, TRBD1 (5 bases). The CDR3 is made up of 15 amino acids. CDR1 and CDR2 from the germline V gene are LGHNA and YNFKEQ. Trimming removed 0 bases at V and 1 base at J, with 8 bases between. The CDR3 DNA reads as TGTGCCAGCAGCCAAGAAGGGGCTGGCACAGATACGCAGTATTTT. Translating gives CASSQEGAGTDTQYF.

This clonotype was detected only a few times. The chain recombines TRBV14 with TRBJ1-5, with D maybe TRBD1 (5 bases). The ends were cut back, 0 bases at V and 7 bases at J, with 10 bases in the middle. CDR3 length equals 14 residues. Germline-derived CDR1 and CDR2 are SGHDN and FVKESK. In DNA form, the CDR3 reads TGTGCCAGCAGCCAAGAAGGCCGGGGGCAGCCCCAGCATTTT. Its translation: CASSQEGRGQPQHF.

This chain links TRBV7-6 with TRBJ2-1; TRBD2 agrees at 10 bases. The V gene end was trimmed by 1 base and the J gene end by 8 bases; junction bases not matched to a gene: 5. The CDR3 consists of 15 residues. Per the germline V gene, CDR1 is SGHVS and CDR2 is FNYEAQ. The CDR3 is CASSLVGTSADEQFF. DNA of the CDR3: TGTGCCAGCAGCTTAGTGGGGACTAGCGCGGATGAGCAGTTCTTC.

The CDR3 loop reads CASSFGTEGAAYTF. DNA of the CDR3: TGTGCCAGCAGCTTCGGAACAGAGGGGGCAGCCTACACCTTC. J is TRBJ1-2 and V is TRBV11-2; 7 bases are a match to TRBD1. The CDR3 has 14 amino acids. J was trimmed by 10 bases and V by 3 bases; bases with no gene match: 11. The germline CDR1 and CDR2 sequences are SGHAT and FQNNGV.

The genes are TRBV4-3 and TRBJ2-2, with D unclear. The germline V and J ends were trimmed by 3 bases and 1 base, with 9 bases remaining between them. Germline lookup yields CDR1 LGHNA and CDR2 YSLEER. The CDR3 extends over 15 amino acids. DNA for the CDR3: TGCGCCAGCAGCCAGTACCATGGGAACACCGGGGAGCTGTTTTTT. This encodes CASSQYHGNTGELFF.

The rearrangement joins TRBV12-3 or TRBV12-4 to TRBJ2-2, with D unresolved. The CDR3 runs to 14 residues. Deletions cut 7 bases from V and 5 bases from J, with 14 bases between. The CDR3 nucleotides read TGTGCCAGCACCGAAAGAGGTGGGACCGGGGAGCTGTTTTTT. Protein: CASTERGGTGELFF.

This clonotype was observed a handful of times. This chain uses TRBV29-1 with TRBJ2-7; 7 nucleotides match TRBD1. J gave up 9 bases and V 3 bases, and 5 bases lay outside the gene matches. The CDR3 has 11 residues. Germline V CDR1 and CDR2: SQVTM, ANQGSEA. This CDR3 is CSVDPGGRQYF. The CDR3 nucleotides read TGCAGCGTTGATCCAGGGGGACGGCAGTACTTC.

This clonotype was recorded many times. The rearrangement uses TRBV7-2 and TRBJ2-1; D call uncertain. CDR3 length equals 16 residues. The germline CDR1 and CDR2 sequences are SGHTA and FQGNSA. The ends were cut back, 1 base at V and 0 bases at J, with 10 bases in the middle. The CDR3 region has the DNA TGTGCCAGCAGCTTAGTACGCCAGAGCTCCTACAATGAGCAGTTCTTC. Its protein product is CASSLVRQSSYNEQFF.

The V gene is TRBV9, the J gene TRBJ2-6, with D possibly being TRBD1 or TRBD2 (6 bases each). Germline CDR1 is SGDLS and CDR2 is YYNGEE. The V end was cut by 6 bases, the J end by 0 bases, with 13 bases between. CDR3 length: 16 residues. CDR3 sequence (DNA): TGTGCCAGCAAATCACGGGGGCCCTCTGGGGCCAACGTCCTGACTTTC. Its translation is CASKSRGPSGANVLTF.

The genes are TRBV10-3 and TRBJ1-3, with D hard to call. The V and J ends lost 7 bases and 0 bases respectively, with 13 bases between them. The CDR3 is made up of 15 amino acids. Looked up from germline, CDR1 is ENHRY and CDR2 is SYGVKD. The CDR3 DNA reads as TGTGCCATCACCGGGGAGAGCTCCTCTGGAAACACCATATATTTT. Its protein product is CAITGESSSGNTIYF.

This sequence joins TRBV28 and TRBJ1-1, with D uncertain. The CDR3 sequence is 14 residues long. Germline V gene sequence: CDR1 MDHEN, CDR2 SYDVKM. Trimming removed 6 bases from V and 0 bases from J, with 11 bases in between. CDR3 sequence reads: CASRPRSLNTEAFF. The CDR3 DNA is TGTGCCAGCAGACCCCGGAGCCTGAACACTGAAGCTTTCTTT.